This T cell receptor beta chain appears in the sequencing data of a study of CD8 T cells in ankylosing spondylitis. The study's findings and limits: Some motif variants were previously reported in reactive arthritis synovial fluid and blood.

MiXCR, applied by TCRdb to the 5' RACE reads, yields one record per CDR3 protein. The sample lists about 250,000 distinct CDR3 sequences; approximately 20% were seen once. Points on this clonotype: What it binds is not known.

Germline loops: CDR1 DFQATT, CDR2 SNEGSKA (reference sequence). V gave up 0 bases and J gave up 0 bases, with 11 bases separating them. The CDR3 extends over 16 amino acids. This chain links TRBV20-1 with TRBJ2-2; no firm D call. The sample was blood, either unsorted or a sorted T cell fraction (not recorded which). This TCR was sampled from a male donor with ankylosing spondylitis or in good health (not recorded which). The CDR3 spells CSARDPYPANTGELFF. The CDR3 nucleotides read TGCAGTGCTAGAGACCCGTACCCCGCGAACACCGGGGAGCTGTTTTTT.